This TCR beta chain was sequenced during a study of blood T cell repertoires in COVID-19. Study context: COVID-19 samples from acute and convalescent phases originated in the United States, Italy and Spain.

Two negative PCRs, clearance, or symptom resolution had been documented for recovered Cohort 3 donors. The CDR3 has 13 amino acids. Germline loops: CDR1 GTSNPN, CDR2 SVGIG (reference sequence). Some clones are missing from TCRdb's copy, which holds only in-frame ones; the method was immunoSEQ multiplex PCR. This table holds a few hundred thousand clones, approximately 92% found once. The sample comprised PBMCs or T cells enriched from blood (not recorded which). The V gene is TRBV30, the J gene TRBJ2-3, with a weak D call TRBD1 (5 bases). The TCR comes from a man aged 18-30 years who had recovered from COVID-19. The CDR3 DNA reads as TGTGCTGGAAAAGGGGATCTGGCAGATACGCAGTATTTT. Its protein is CAGKGDLADTQYF.